This is a list of T cell receptor beta chains from one sample in a study of sequential checkpoint blockade in melanoma. Repertoires were generated with immunoSEQ multiplex PCR, while TCRdb's copy carries only in-frame clones and drops some. The data hold roughly 29,000 clones, with over 80% observed a single time. Sequencing used CD8+ T cells sorted from blood (inferred from file names), obtained from a patient given nivolumab and ipilimumab in sequence. Receptors originate from a human donor with melanoma. Both conserved end residues are part of each CDR3. A row's size may be missing; if present it is once, few, many or a size class.

length	size	V	J	CDR3
16	.	TRBV5-1	TRBJ2-1	CASSLGLAASYNEQFF
14	few	TRBV19	TRBJ1-2	CASSIDAGGYGYTF
15	.	TRBV6-5	TRBJ1-5	CASSRYSRGHQPQHF
16	.	TRBV4-1	TRBJ2-7	CASSQGPDRVSYEQYF
15	few	TRBV19	TRBJ1-5	CASSRSRDSNQPQHF
15	.	TRBV4-3	TRBJ1-2	CASSHGTAYNYGYTF
17	few	TRBV7-2	TRBJ1-2	CASSLPLQEYPNYGYTF
12	.	TRBV14	TRBJ1-2	CASSQDRVGYTF
14	.	TRBV27	TRBJ1-2	CASSSPDRGEGYTF
15	.	TRBV27	TRBJ1-2	CASSSGQGPNYGYTF
14	.	TRBV11-2	TRBJ1-2	CASSPRRGNYGYTF
14	.	TRBV27	TRBJ2-1	CASSWQGSYNEQFF
15	.	TRBV19	TRBJ2-1	CASSIGYGSGHEQFF
13	once	TRBV10-3	TRBJ1-1	CAASGTGGSEAFF
12	.	TRBV4-2	TRBJ2-1	CASSQDRDEQFF
17	.	TRBV6-1	TRBJ2-5	CASSGTTGTNFQETQYF
16	.	TRBV11-2	TRBJ1-4	CASSSPLTGGNEKLFF
15	.	TRBV2	TRBJ2-3	CASSSRLVFPDTQYF
15	.	TRBV27	TRBJ2-3	CASSLSLASTDTQYF
13	.	TRBV6-6	TRBJ2-2	CASSVGRAGELFF
15	.	TRBV27	TRBJ1-4	CASSLAPGYNEKLFF
13	.	TRBV6-6	TRBJ2-3	CASSPLYTDTQYF
18	.	TRBV11-2	TRBJ2-1	CASSSSLGGASSYNEQFF
12	.	TRBV10-2	TRBJ2-5	CASGHIQETQYF
17	.	TRBV4-2	TRBJ2-7	CASGQEYTGEGPYEQYF
16	.	TRBV4-3	TRBJ2-3	CASSQLLGGPADTQYF
13	.	TRBV13	TRBJ2-7	CASSRDRGNEQYF
15	.	TRBV7-9	TRBJ2-3	CASSRRDFSTDTQYF
15	.	TRBV27	TRBJ2-3	CASSFERGATDTQYF
14	few	TRBV9	TRBJ1-4	CASGETGGSEKLFF
13	.	TRBV30	TRBJ1-2	CAWSAPTGDGYTF
8	.	TRBV10-3	TRBJ2-7	CAIVGQYF
16	.	TRBV7-6	TRBJ1-5	CASSLAGGLGNQPQHF
17	.	TRBV9	TRBJ2-1	CASSLSALAGGINEQFF
14	once	TRBV19	TRBJ2-1	CASSSAGGPNEQFF
16	.	TRBV9	TRBJ2-1	CASSVGQLALGNEQFF
13	.	TRBV13	TRBJ1-5	CASSLERGQPQHF
14	.	TRBV19	TRBJ1-1	CASNEFTGGTEAFF
15	.	TRBV13	TRBJ2-7	CASSPIAGGSYEQYF
15	.	TRBV5-1	TRBJ2-7	CATILPGQGMNEQYF
16	few	TRBV7-2	TRBJ2-7	CASSLASRDRPYEQYF
14	.	TRBV7-6	TRBJ1-5	CASSQMGGNQPQHF
16	.	TRBV27	TRBJ2-1	CASRGGGTEIPNEQFF
15	.	TRBV5-4	TRBJ2-7	CASSLVLEGSHEQYF
14	.	TRBV13	TRBJ1-5	CASSSRGGTGPQHF
13	.	TRBV6-1	TRBJ2-1	CASSEVRYNEQFF
17	.	TRBV5-1	TRBJ2-6	CASRVTGGDAGANVLTF
13	once	TRBV29-1	TRBJ1-2	CSDCGFGCFGHTF
14	.	TRBV6-4	TRBJ2-3	CASSGTGNLDTQYF